Listed here are 20 T cell receptor beta chains from one sample, sequenced in a study of blood T cell repertoires in COVID-19. Clones were sequenced by immunoSEQ multiplex PCR, and TCRdb holds only the in-frame ones, with some missing. The data show 99,000 or so clones, roughly four fifths seen once. The sequenced sample consisted of peripheral blood. Receptor source: a man aged 60 to 75 with acute or convalescent COVID-19.

The genes are TRBV10-3 and TRBJ2-5; the match to TRBD2 covers 7 bases. The CDR3 is 14 amino acids. The J segment lost 5 bases and the V segment lost 7 bases, leaving 10 bases of the junction unmatched. Germline values: CDR1 ENHRY, CDR2 SYGVKD. For the CDR3, the DNA is TGTGCCATCACCGAGCGGGAATCCAGGGAGACCCAGTACTTC. This codes for CAITERESRETQYF.

The chain combines TRBV2 with TRBJ2-1, with D possibly being TRBD2 (6 bases). CDR3 length equals 15 residues. CDR1 SNHLY and CDR2 FYNNEI come from the germline V gene. V was cut by 2 bases and J by 2 bases, with 10 bases left in between. CDR3 nucleotides: TGTGCCAGCAGTGAAAGGTTAGCGGCCTACAATGAGCAGTTCTTC. This gives the protein CASSERLAAYNEQFF.

The V gene is TRBV6-4, the J gene TRBJ2-5; TRBD2 aligns across 10 bases. Germline V gene sequence: CDR1 MRHNA, CDR2 SNTAGT. After removal of 3 bases from V and 5 bases from J, the junction contained 3 bases not matched to a gene. The CDR3 has 14 amino acids. DNA for the CDR3: TGTGCCAGCAGTGAGACTAGCGGGTACGAGACCCAGTACTTC. Residues: CASSETSGYETQYF.

This clone came up once. The gene calls are TRBV5-8 and TRBJ1-2, with a tentative D call TRBD1 (5 bases). Germline values: CDR1 SGHTS, CDR2 YDEGEE. V shed 1 base and J shed 4 bases, with 20 bases lying between them. The CDR3 consists of 17 residues. This CDR3 reads CASSLSSGGRIGYGYTF. In DNA form, the CDR3 reads TGTGCCAGCAGCTTGAGTAGCGGGGGGAGGATCGGCTATGGCTACACCTTC.

This rearrangement joins TRBV19 to TRBJ1-2; 11 bases match TRBD1. Germline values: CDR1 LNHDA, CDR2 SQIVND (reference sequence). J was trimmed by 2 bases and V by 7 bases; bases with no gene match: 6. This CDR3 is 15 amino acids long. CDR3 nucleotide sequence: TGTGCCAGTACAACGGACAGGGGGCGAAACTATGGCTACACCTTC. Encoded protein: CASTTDRGRNYGYTF. The variable domain in full, completed from reference TRBV19 and TRBJ1-2, reads DGGITQSPKYLFRKEGQNVTLSCEQNLNHDAMYWYRQDPGQGLRLIYYSQIVNDFQKGDIAEGYSVSREKKESFPLTVTSAQKNPTAFYLCASTTDRGRNYGYTFGSGTRLTVV.

J is TRBJ2-2 and V is TRBV15, with a weak D call TRBD1 (5 bases). Deletions cut 0 bases from V and 6 bases from J, with 14 bases between. There are 16 residues in the CDR3. Germline CDR1 reads LNHNV; CDR2 reads YYDKDF (reference sequence). The CDR3 spells CATSRDRKGRAGELFF. For the CDR3, the DNA is TGTGCCACCAGCAGAGATCGAAAGGGGCGAGCCGGGGAGCTGTTTTTT.

This clone was seen only once. The CDR3 protein is CASSLLAGPYNEQFF. CDR3 coding DNA: TGCGCCAGCAGCCTCTTAGCGGGCCCCTACAATGAGCAGTTCTTC. The genes are TRBV5-1 and TRBJ2-1, with TRBD2 identical over 7 bases. V shed 4 bases and J 2 bases; nucleotides not matched to a gene: 6. The CDR3 is made up of 15 amino acids. Germline-derived CDR1 and CDR2 are SGHRS and YFSETQ. Based on the CDR3 plus reference TRBV5-1 and TRBJ2-1, the full variable domain is KAGVTQTPRYLIKTRGQQVTLSCSPISGHRSVSWYQQTPGQGLQFLFEYFSETQRNKGNFPGRFSGRQFSNSRSEMNVSTLELGDSALYLCASSLLAGPYNEQFFGPGTRLTVL.

This chain uses TRBV7-8 with TRBJ2-7; 7 bases are a match to TRBD1. The CDR3 sequence is 15 residues long. J was trimmed by 7 bases and V by 5 bases; bases with no gene match: 14. Germline V lookup: CDR1 SGHVS, CDR2 FQNEAQ. CDR3 protein: CASSTWTGWLGEQYF. The CDR3, as DNA: TGTGCCAGCAGCACGTGGACAGGTTGGCTGGGAGAGCAGTACTTC.

The chain recombines TRBV4-1 with TRBJ2-2; 13 bases agree with TRBD2. Germline V lookup: CDR1 MGHRA, CDR2 YSYEKL. This CDR3 has 18 residues. V was pared by 0 bases and J by 6 bases, with 7 bases of the junction left unmatched. CDR3 nucleotide sequence: TGCGCCAGCAGCCAAGAAGCGCGCGGACTAGCGGGGGCCGGGGAGCTGTTTTTT. The encoded protein is CASSQEARGLAGAGELFF.

The chain uses TRBV7-3 and TRBJ2-2; 9 nucleotides match TRBD1. Germline V gene lookup returns CDR1 SGHTA and CDR2 FQGTGA. Germline trimming cut 4 bases from V and 5 bases from J; bases unmatched to any gene: 8. This CDR3 has 16 residues. CDR3 loop: CASSSGQGLGTGELFF. The CDR3 bases are TGTGCCAGCAGCTCGGGACAGGGCTTAGGGACCGGGGAGCTGTTTTTT.

This sequence joins TRBV18 and TRBJ2-7, with 7 positions matching TRBD1. Germline V gives CDR1 KGHSH, CDR2 LQKENI. V was pared by 3 bases and J by 6 bases, with 11 bases of the junction left unmatched. The length of the CDR3 is 15 residues. CDR3 region: CASSPSGQRGLEQYF. CDR3 in DNA: TGTGCCAGCTCACCCTCGGGCCAGAGGGGGCTCGAGCAGTACTTC.

The rearrangement links TRBV10-1 to TRBJ2-3; 7 nucleotides align to TRBD2. V lost 7 bases and J lost 3; bases outside the gene matches: 4. Per the germline V gene, CDR1 is WNHNN and CDR2 is SYGVQD (reference sequence). The CDR3 runs 13 residues. The CDR3 region is CASTAGVTDTQYF. The CDR3 bases are TGCGCCAGCACGGCGGGGGTTACAGATACGCAGTATTTT.

This clone has a single count. At one boundary the junction diverges from the germline segment, which might be a read error. The chain joins TRBV29-1 to TRBJ2-5, with D perhaps matching TRBD1 (6 bases). CDR3 length equals 13 residues. Germline CDR1 is SQVTM and CDR2 is ANQGSEA. CDR3 region: CSVEGQQQETQYF. The CDR3 DNA is TGCAGCGTCGAAGGACAGCAGCAAGAGACCCAGTACTTC.

This chain joins TRBV10-3 and TRBJ2-2; possible D gene TRBD1, 5 bases. Looked up from germline, CDR1 is ENHRY and CDR2 is SYGVKD. The CDR3 totals 13 residues. The V and J ends lost 6 bases and 5 bases respectively, with 10 bases between them. CDR3: CAIRGVWTGELFF. In DNA form, the CDR3 reads TGTGCCATCAGAGGGGTCTGGACCGGGGAGCTGTTTTTT.

The CDR3 reads CASSLDPTGVQFF. The CDR3 DNA is TGTGCCAGCAGCTTAGATCCCACAGGGGTACAGTTCTTC. The chain has TRBV11-3 and TRBJ2-1, with TRBD1 identical over 7 bases. The CDR3 is made up of 13 amino acids. Unmatched junction bases numbered 6, after V lost 0 bases and J lost 13 bases. Germline V gives CDR1 SGHNT, CDR2 YENEEA.

This clone was found a few times. The chain combines TRBV7-3 with TRBJ2-3; D possibly corresponds to TRBD2 (5 bases). The germline V and J ends were trimmed by 5 bases and 8 bases, with 17 bases remaining between them. Germline lookup yields CDR1 SGHTA and CDR2 FQGTGA. The CDR3 totals 14 residues. The CDR3 region has the DNA TGTGCCAGCAGCCCCCGGCCACTAGAAAGTACGCAGTATTTT. Translated, it gives CASSPRPLESTQYF.

The chain carries TRBV18 and TRBJ1-1, with D unclear. The CDR3 has 13 amino acids. Germline CDR1 is KGHSH and CDR2 is LQKENI. Trimming cost V 2 bases and J 5 bases, with 9 bases left between them. The CDR3 nucleotides read TGTGCCAGCTCACCAGAGATTGTGACTGAAGCTTTCTTT. This translates into CASSPEIVTEAFF.

This clone was counted a few times. CDR3 nucleotide sequence: TGTGCCACGTGGGACAGCGAAAGCAATCAGCCCCAGCATTTT. This translates into CATWDSESNQPQHF. This rearrangement joins TRBV10-3 to TRBJ1-5; 7 bases fit TRBD1. The length of the CDR3 is 14 residues. CDR1 ENHRY and CDR2 SYGVKD come from the germline V gene. V shed 10 bases and J 1 base; nucleotides not matched to a gene: 7.

V gene TRBV5-1 combines with J gene TRBJ1-1, with D possibly TRBD1 on 6 matching bases. CDR3 length: 14 residues. CDR1 and CDR2 from the germline V gene are SGHRS and YFSETQ. V dropped 3 bases and J dropped 4 bases, with 13 bases sitting between them. Here the CDR3 DNA reads TGCGCCAGCAGCTCGCTCGGGGGGCCCACTGAAGCTTTCTTT. Its translation: CASSSLGGPTEAFF.

The gene calls are TRBV18 and TRBJ1-2, with a weak D call TRBD1 (5 bases). The germline V gene encodes CDR1 KGHSH and CDR2 LQKENI. The V end lost 3 bases, the J end lost 3 bases, and 20 bases lay between the germline ends. The CDR3 length is 17 residues. CDR3 residues: CASSPGQRSPTYYGYTF. The CDR3, as DNA: TGTGCCAGCTCACCCGGACAACGAAGTCCGACCTACTATGGCTACACCTTC.